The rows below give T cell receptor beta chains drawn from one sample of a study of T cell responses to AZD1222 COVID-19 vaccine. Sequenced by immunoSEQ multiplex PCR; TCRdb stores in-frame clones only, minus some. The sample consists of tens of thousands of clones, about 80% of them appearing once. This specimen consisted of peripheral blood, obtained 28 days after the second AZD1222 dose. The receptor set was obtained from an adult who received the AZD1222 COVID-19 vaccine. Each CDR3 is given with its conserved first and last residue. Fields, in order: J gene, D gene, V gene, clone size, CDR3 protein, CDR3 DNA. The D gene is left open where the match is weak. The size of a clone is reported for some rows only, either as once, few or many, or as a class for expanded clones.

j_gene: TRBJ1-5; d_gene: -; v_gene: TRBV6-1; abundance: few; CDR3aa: CASSGLSLGLSEPQHF; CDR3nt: TGTGCCAGCAGTGGCCTCTCCCTGGGACTGTCAGAGCCCCAGCATTTT
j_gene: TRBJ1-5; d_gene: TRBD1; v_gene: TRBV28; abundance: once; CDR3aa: CASSSYGTGDLRRSNQPQHF; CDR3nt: TGTGCCAGCAGTTCATACGGGACAGGGGACTTGCGACGTAGCAATCAGCCCCAGCATTTT
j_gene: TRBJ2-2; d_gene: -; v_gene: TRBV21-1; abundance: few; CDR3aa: CASSKGRGQGDTGELFF; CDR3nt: TGTGCCAGCAGCAAAGGGCGGGGACAGGGGGACACCGGGGAGCTGTTTTTT
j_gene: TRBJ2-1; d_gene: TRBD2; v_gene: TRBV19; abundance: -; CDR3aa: CASSASGGSFVNEQFF; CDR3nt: TGTGCCAGTAGTGCTAGCGGGGGGTCCTTCGTCAATGAGCAGTTCTTC
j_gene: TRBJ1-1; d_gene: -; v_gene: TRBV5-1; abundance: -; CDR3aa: CASSLKEGFEAFF; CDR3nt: TGCGCCAGCAGCTTGAAGGAAGGGTTTGAAGCTTTCTTT
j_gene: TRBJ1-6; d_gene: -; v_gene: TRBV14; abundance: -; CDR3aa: CASSQDWRSPLHF; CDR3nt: TGTGCCAGCAGCCAAGACTGGAGGTCACCCCTCCACTTT
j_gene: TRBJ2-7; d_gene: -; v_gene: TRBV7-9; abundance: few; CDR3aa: CASRPPGLPYEQYF; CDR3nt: TGTGCCAGCAGACCCCCGGGACTCCCATACGAGCAGTACTTC
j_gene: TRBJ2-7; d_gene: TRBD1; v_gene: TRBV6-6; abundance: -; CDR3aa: CASSFGQGTYEQYF; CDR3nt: TGTGCCAGCAGTTTCGGACAGGGTACCTACGAGCAGTACTTC
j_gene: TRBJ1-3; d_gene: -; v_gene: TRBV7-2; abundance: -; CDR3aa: CASSPQGNSGNTIYF; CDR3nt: TGTGCCAGCAGCCCACAGGGTAACTCTGGAAACACCATATATTTT
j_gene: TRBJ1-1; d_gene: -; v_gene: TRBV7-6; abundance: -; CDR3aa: CASSPQGLNTEAFF; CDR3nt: TGTGCCAGCAGCCCCCAGGGCCTCAACACTGAAGCTTTCTTT
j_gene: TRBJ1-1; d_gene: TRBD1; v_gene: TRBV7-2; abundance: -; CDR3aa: CASSFRAGGILNTEAFF; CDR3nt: TGTGCCAGCAGCTTTCGTGCAGGGGGGATATTGAACACTGAAGCTTTCTTT
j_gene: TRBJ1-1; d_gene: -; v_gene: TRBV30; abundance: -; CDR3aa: CAWSVRGGVNTEAFF; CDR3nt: TGTGCCTGGAGTGTACGGGGGGGAGTTAACACTGAAGCTTTCTTT
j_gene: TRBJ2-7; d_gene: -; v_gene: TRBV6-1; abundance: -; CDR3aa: CASSEAQGFPPLEQYF; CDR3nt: TGTGCCAGCAGTGAAGCCCAGGGTTTCCCCCCCCTCGAGCAGTACTTC
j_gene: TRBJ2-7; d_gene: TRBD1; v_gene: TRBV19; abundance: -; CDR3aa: CASSIAQPGQGREQYF; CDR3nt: TGTGCCAGTAGTATAGCCCAACCGGGACAGGGTCGCGAGCAGTACTTC
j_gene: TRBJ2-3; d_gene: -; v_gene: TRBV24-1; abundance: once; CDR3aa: CATSGPGGADTQYF; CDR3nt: TGTGCCACCAGCGGGCCCGGAGGTGCAGATACGCAGTATTTT
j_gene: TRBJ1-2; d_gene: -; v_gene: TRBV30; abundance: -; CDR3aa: CAWRVGPVGYTF; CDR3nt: TGTGCCTGGAGGGTGGGACCGGTTGGCTACACCTTC
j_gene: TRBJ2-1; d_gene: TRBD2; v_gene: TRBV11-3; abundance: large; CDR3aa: CASSARQRGSYNEQFF; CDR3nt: TGTGCCAGCAGCGCCCGCCAGCGGGGGTCCTACAATGAGCAGTTCTTC
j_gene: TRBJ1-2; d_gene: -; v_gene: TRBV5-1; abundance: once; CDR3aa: CASSLAENYGYTF; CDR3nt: TGCGCCAGCAGCTTGGCAGAAAACTATGGCTACACCTTC
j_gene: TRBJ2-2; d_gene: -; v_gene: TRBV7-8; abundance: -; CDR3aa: CATREGWNTGELFF; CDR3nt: TGTGCCACCCGTGAGGGGTGGAACACCGGGGAGCTGTTTTTT
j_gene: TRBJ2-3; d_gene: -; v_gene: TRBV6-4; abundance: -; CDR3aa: CASSDRGLGTDTQYF; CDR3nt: TGTGCCAGCAGTGACCGGGGGCTTGGCACAGATACGCAGTATTTT
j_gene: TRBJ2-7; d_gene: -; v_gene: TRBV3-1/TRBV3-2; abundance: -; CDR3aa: CASSQGRTVGYEQYF; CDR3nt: TGTGCCAGCAGCCAAGGACGGACGGTTGGATACGAGCAGTACTTC
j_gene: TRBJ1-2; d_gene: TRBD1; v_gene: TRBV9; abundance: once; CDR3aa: CASSVAIGGGNDGYTF; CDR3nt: TGTGCCAGCAGCGTAGCAATAGGAGGGGGCAATGATGGCTACACCTTC
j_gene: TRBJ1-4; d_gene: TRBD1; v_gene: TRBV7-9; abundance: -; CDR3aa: CASSRSGQGNEKLFF; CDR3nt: TGTGCCAGCAGCCGCTCGGGACAGGGGAATGAAAAACTGTTTTTT
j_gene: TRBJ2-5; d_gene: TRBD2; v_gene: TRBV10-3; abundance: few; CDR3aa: CAISETGTRGQETQYF; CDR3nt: TGTGCCATCAGTGAGACCGGGACTAGAGGACAAGAGACCCAGTACTTC
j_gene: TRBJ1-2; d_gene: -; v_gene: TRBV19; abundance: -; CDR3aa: CASTPMGGSNYGYTF; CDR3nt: TGTGCCAGTACCCCTATGGGGGGTTCTAACTATGGCTACACCTTC
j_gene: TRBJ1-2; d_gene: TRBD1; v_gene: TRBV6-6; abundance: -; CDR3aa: CASSSWDRGEGYTF; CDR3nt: TGTGCCAGCAGTTCTTGGGACAGGGGTGAGGGCTACACCTTC
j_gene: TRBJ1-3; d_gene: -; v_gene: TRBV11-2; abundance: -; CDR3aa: CASSLTGRSNGNTIYF; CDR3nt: TGTGCCAGCAGCTTAACGGGCAGGTCAAATGGAAACACCATATATTTT
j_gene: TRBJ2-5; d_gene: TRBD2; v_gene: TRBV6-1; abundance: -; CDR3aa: CASSVTRGGSGETQYF; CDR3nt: TGTGCCAGCAGTGTGACGCGGGGGGGCAGTGGGGAGACCCAGTACTTC
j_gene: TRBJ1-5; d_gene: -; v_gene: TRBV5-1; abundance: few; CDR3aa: CASSLGTSNQPQHF; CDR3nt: TGCGCCAGCAGCTTGGGGACAAGCAATCAGCCCCAGCATTTT
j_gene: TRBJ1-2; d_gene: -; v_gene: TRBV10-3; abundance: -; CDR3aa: CAIRPDRIDGYTF; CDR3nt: TGTGCCATCAGGCCCGACAGGATAGATGGCTACACCTTC
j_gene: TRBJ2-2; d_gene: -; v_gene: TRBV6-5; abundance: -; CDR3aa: CASSYDTGELFF; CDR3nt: TGTGCCAGCAGTTATGACACCGGGGAGCTGTTTTTT
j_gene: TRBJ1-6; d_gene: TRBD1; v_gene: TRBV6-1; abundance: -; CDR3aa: CASSEEVGGGFGSPLHF; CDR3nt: TGTGCCAGCAGTGAAGAAGTAGGGGGCGGGTTTGGTTCACCCCTCCACTTT
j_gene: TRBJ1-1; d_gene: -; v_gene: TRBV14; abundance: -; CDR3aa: CASSSWGESEAFF; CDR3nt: TGTGCCAGCAGCAGCTGGGGGGAGTCTGAAGCTTTCTTT
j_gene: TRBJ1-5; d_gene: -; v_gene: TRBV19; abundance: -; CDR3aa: CASSSGGEGQPQHF; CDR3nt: TGTGCCAGTAGTTCTGGGGGCGAGGGACAGCCCCAGCATTTT
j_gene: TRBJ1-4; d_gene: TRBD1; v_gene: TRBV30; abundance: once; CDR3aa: CAWASGTGDEKLFF; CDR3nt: TGTGCCTGGGCGTCGGGGACAGGGGACGAAAAACTGTTTTTT
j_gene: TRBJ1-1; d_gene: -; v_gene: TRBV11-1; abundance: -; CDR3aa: CASSLAGEGTEAFF; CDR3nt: TGTGCCAGCAGCTTAGCGGGAGAGGGGACCGAAGCTTTCTTT
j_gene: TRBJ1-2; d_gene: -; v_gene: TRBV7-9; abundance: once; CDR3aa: CASSSSVGNYGYTF; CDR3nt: TGTGCCAGCAGCTCCTCCGTCGGTAACTATGGCTACACCTTC
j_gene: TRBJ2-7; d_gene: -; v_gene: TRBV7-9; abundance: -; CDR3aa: CASSLVGYEQYF; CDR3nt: TGTGCCAGCAGCTTAGTTGGCTACGAGCAGTACTTC
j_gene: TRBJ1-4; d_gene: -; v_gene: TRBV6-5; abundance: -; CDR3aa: CASRKGVSGEKLFF; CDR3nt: TGTGCCAGCAGGAAGGGGGTTTCGGGTGAAAAACTGTTTTTT
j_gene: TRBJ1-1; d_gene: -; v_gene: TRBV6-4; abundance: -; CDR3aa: CASSESQGFTEAFF; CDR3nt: TGTGCCAGCAGTGAGTCGCAGGGATTCACTGAAGCTTTCTTT
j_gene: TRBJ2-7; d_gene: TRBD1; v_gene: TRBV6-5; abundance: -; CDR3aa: CASRRQGAPYEQYF; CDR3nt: TGTGCCAGCAGGCGACAGGGGGCCCCCTACGAGCAGTACTTC
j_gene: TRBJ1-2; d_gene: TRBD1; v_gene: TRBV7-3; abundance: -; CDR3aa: CASSPGTGGVYGYTF; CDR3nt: TGTGCCAGCAGCCCCGGGACAGGGGGCGTATATGGCTACACCTTC
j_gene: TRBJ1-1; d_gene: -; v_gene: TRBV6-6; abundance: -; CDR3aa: CASSDSGTNSNTEAFF; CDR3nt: TGTGCCAGCAGTGACTCCGGAACGAACTCGAACACTGAAGCTTTCTTT
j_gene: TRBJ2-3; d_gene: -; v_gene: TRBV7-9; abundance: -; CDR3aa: CASSLNGDSTDTQYF; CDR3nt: TGTGCCAGCAGCTTAAACGGGGACAGCACAGATACGCAGTATTTT
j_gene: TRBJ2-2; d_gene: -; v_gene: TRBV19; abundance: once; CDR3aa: CASSRQPFGGNTGELFF; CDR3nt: TGTGCCAGTAGTCGTCAGCCTTTTGGAGGAAACACCGGGGAGCTGTTTTTT
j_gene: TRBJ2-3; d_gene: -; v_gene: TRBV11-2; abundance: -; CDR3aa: CASSLDRGDTQYF; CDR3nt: TGTGCCAGCAGCTTAGACAGGGGAGATACGCAGTATTTT
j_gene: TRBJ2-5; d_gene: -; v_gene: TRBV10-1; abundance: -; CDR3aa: CASSEIAWKYQETQYF; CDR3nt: TGCGCCAGCAGCGAGATAGCGTGGAAATATCAAGAGACCCAGTACTTC
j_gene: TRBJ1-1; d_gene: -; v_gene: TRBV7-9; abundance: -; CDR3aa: CASSLEHNTEAFF; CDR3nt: TGTGCCAGCAGCTTAGAACATAACACTGAAGCTTTCTTT
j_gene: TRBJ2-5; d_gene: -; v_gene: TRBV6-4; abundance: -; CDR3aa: CATLGRVRETQYF; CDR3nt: TGTGCCACCCTTGGGAGAGTGCGAGAGACCCAGTACTTC
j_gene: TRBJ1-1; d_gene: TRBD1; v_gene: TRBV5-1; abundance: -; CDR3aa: CASTWTGGINTEAFF; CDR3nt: TGCGCCAGCACCTGGACAGGGGGGATAAACACTGAAGCTTTCTTT
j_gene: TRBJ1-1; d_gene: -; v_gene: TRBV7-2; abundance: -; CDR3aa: CASSGGHTGFTEAFF; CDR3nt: TGTGCCAGCAGCGGCGGACACACAGGCTTTACTGAAGCTTTCTTT
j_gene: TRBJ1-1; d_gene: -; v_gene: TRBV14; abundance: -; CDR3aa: CASSLSFAEAFF; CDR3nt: TGTGCCAGCAGCTTAAGCTTCGCTGAAGCTTTCTTT
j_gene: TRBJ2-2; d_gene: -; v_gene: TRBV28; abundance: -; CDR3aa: CASMRDTGELFF; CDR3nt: TGTGCCAGCATGAGGGACACCGGGGAGCTGTTTTTT
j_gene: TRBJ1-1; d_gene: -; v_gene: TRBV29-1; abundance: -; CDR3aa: CSVAPYTNTEAFF; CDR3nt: TGCAGCGTGGCCCCTTACACCAACACTGAAGCTTTCTTT
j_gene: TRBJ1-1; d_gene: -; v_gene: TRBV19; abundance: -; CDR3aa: CASRGGWTEAFF; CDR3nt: TGTGCCTCAAGGGGGGGTTGGACTGAAGCTTTCTTT
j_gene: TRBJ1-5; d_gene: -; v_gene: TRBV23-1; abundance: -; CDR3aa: CASSHWGFSNQPQHF; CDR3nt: TGCGCCAGCAGTCATTGGGGTTTTAGCAATCAGCCCCAGCATTTT
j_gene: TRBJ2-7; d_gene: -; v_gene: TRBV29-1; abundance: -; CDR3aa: CSALSGSYEQYF; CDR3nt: TGCAGCGCCCTTTCAGGGAGCTACGAGCAGTACTTC
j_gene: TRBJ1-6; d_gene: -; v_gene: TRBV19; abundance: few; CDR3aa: CASSMGSNSPLHF; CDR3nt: TGTGCCAGTAGTATGGGGTCTAATTCACCCCTCCACTTT
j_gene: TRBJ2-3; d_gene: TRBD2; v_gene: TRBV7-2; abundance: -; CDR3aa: CASSSPQRGVSQYF; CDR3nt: TGTGCCAGCAGCTCCCCACAGCGGGGGGTGTCGCAGTATTTT